This T cell receptor (beta chain) originates from a study of cytomegalovirus exposure and HLA in healthy donors. Study-level points and caveats: Most TCR sequences were rare, but some public TCRs occurred in many donors.

Germline lookup yields CDR1 KGHSH and CDR2 LQKENI. V gave up 6 bases and J gave up 9 bases, with 15 bases separating them. There are 13 residues in the CDR3. Of note for this clone: Its target is not known.

It was with 60 Vbeta and 13 Jbeta primers that the PCR ran. The repertoire was sequenced with immunoSEQ multiplex PCR; TCRdb's copy has only in-frame clones and lacks some. The sample has under 95,000 clones. This TCR came from a man between 45 and 60 years old in good health and CMV-seronegative. The sequencing sample was made of PBMCs. The rearrangement uses TRBV18 and TRBJ2-1; D is ambiguous. CDR3 in DNA: TGTGCCAGCTCCCCCCCTCTGGCCCTTGAGCAGTTCTTC. Translation gives CASSPPLALEQFF.